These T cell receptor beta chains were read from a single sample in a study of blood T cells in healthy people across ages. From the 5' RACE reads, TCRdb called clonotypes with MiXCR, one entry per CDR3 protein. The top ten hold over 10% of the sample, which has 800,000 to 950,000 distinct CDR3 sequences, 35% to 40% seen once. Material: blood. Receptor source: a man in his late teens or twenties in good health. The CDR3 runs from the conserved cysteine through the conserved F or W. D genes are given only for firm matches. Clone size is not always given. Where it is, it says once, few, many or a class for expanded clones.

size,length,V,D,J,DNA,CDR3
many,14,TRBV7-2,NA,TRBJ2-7,TGTGCCAGCAGCTTAAGGCGGTCTGGATACGAGCAGTACTTC,CASSLRRSGYEQYF
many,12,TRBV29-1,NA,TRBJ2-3,TGCAGCGTTGAATTGGAGGGTGATACGCAGTATTTT,CSVELEGDTQYF
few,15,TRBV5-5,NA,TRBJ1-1,TGTGCCAGCAGCTTGGAGTTTGGACCCTTCACTGAAGCTTTCTTT,CASSLEFGPFTEAFF
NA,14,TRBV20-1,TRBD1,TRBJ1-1,TGCAGTGCTAGGGTTGGGACAGGGGGCACTGAAGCTTTCTTT,CSARVGTGGTEAFF
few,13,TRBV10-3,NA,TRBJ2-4,TGTGCCATCAGTCGAGGTCCCAAAAACATTCAGTACTTC,CAISRGPKNIQYF
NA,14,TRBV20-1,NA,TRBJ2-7,TGCAGTGCTCCCTTAGGTGGGCAGCCCTACGAGCAGTACTTC,CSAPLGGQPYEQYF
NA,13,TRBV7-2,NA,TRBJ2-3,TGTGCCAGCAGACCCACTAGTTTTGATACGCAGTATTTT,CASRPTSFDTQYF
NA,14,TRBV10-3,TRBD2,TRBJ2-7,TGTGCCATCAGTGAAATTAGCGGGGGTTACGAGCAGTACTTC,CAISEISGGYEQYF
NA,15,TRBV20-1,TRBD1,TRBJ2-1,TGCAGTGCGGGAGAGGCGGGACAGGGGGCCTATGAGCAGTTCTTC,CSAGEAGQGAYEQFF
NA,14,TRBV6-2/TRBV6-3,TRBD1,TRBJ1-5,TGTGCCAGCAGTCCACGACAGGGACATCAGCCCCAGCATTTT,CASSPRQGHQPQHF
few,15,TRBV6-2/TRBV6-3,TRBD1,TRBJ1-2,TGTGCCAGCAGTTACGGGACAGGGGCCAACTATGGCTACACCTTC,CASSYGTGANYGYTF
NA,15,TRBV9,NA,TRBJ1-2,TGTGCCAGCAGCGCGGAGGGCCGGAGTAACTATGGCTACACCTTC,CASSAEGRSNYGYTF
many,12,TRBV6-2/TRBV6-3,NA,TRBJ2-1,TGTGCCAGCAGTTACGCGAGAGACAAGCAGTTCTTC,CASSYARDKQFF
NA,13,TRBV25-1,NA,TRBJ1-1,TGTGCCAGCAGTGAGGCCAGGAGGACTGAAGCTTTCTTT,CASSEARRTEAFF
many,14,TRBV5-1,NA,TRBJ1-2,TGCGCCAGCAGCCCAGACCCCAGGGACGGCGGCTACACCTTC,CASSPDPRDGGYTF
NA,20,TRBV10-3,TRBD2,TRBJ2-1,TGTGCCATCCACCCGTACGATGGGAAAATTCTAGCGGGGATATACAATGAGCAGTTCTTC,CAIHPYDGKILAGIYNEQFF
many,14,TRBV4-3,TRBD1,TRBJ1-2,TGCGCCAGCAGCCAATCCGGGACAGGCTATGGCTACACCTTC,CASSQSGTGYGYTF
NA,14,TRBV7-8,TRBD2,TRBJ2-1,TGTGCCAGCAACCTAGCGGGGGATAACAATGAGCAGTTCTTC,CASNLAGDNNEQFF
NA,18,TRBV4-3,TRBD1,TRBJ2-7,TGCGCCAGCAGCCAAGAACGGGACGACACAGGGGGCAGTTACGAGCAGTACTTC,CASSQERDDTGGSYEQYF
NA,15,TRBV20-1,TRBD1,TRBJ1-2,TGCAGTGCCTTAACAGGGGAACCCCATAACTATGGCTACACCTTC,CSALTGEPHNYGYTF
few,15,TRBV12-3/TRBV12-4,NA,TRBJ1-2,TGTGCCAGCAGTTTTCTAGGACGCCGGGGCTATGGCTACACCTTC,CASSFLGRRGYGYTF
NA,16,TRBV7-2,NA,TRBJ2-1,TGTGCCAGCAGCACCGCGGTCTCTTCTTCCTACAATGAGCAGTTCTTC,CASSTAVSSSYNEQFF
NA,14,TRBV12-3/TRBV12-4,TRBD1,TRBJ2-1,TGTGCCAGCAGTTTATCCCAGGGGGCGAATGAGCAGTTCTTC,CASSLSQGANEQFF
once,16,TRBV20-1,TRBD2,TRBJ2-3,TGCAGTGCCCATATCCGGACTAGCGATTTCACAGATACGCAGTATTTT,CSAHIRTSDFTDTQYF
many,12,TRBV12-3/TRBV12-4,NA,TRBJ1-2,TGTGCCAGCAGTTTACAGGGTAACGGCTACACCTTC,CASSLQGNGYTF
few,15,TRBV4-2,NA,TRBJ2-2,TGTGCCAGCAGCCACTTGGACAGGAACACCGGGGAGCTGTTTTTT,CASSHLDRNTGELFF
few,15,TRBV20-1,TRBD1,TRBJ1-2,TGCAGTGCTGTCTCTTCAGGGACAGCAAACTATGGCTACACCTTC,CSAVSSGTANYGYTF
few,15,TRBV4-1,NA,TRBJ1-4,TGCGCCAGCAGCCAAGAGAACCAAGGGGAGGAAAAACTGTTTTTT,CASSQENQGEEKLFF
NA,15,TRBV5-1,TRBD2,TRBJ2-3,TGCGCCAGCAGCTCGGGACTAGTTCAGACAGATACGCAGTATTTT,CASSSGLVQTDTQYF
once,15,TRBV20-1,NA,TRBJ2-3,TGCAGTGCTAGGAAGGTGGCAGGGTCCCCAGATACGCAGTATTTT,CSARKVAGSPDTQYF
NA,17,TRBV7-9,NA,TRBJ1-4,TGTGCCAGCAGCTTAGCGGCGGCTGCTGCAACTAATGAAAAACTGTTTTTT,CASSLAAAAATNEKLFF
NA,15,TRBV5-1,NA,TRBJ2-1,TGCGCCAGCAGCTTCATGCAGGGTCCTGAGAATGAGCAGTTCTTC,CASSFMQGPENEQFF
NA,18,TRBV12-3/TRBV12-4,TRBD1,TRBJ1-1,TGTGCCAGCAGCAGTACTCGCCGGGACAGGGCGTCGAACACTGAAGCTTTCTTT,CASSSTRRDRASNTEAFF
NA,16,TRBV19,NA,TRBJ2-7,TGTGCCAGTAGTATGGGGGTGTCCCGCTCCTACAATGAGCAGTACTTC,CASSMGVSRSYNEQYF
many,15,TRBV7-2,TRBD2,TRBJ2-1,TGTGCCAGCATCCTTTCAGCGGGGGCTCACAATGAGCAGTTCTTC,CASILSAGAHNEQFF
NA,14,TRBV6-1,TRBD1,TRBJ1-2,TGTGCCAGCAGTGCTAGACAGGGAAACTATGGCTACACCTTC,CASSARQGNYGYTF
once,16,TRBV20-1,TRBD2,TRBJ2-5,TGCAGCGCCCCCTTGAATCGGGACTACTACCAAGAGACCCAGTACTTC,CSAPLNRDYYQETQYF
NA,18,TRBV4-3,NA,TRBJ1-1,TGCGCCAGCAGCCAAGATCCGGGACCACAGGCAGGAACAACTGAAGCTTTCTTT,CASSQDPGPQAGTTEAFF
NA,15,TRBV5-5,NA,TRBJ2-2,TGTGCCAGCAGGCCATCGACAGCGAACACCGGGGAGCTGTTTTTT,CASRPSTANTGELFF
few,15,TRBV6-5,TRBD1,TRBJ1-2,TGTGCCAGCAGTTGCCGACAGGGGGAATACTATGGCTACACCTTC,CASSCRQGEYYGYTF
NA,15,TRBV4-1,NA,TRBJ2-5,TGCGCCAGCAGCCCGGCCCCTCGGGGGTTCAATGAGCAGTACTTC,CASSPAPRGFNEQYF
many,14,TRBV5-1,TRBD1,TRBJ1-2,TGCGCCAGCAGCTTGGAGGGGGCGAGCTATGGCTACACCTTC,CASSLEGASYGYTF
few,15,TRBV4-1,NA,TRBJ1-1,TGCGCCAGCAGCCAAGGCACCGAACTAGGCACTGAAGCTTTCTTT,CASSQGTELGTEAFF
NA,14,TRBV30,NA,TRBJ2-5,TGTGCCTGGAGTGATTACCGGGGTCAAGAGACCCAGTACTTC,CAWSDYRGQETQYF
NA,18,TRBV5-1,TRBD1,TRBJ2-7,TGCGCCAGCAGCTTAATCGTCTCGGGACAGGGGAACCCCTACGAGCAGTACTTC,CASSLIVSGQGNPYEQYF
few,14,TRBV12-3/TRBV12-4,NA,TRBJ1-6,TGTGCCAGCAGTTACACACAGCAAGGTTCACCCCTCCACTTT,CASSYTQQGSPLHF
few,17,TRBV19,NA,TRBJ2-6,TGTGCCAGTAGTATTGCAGGGAAAATATCTGGGGCCAACGTCCTGACTTTC,CASSIAGKISGANVLTF
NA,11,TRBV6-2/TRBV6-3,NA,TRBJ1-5,TGTGCCAGCGGTTGGGGTGAGCCCCAGCATTTT,CASGWGEPQHF
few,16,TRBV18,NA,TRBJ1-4,TGTGCCAGCTCACCAGAGTGGACCGCAACTAATGAAAAACTGTTTTTT,CASSPEWTATNEKLFF
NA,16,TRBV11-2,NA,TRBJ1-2,TGTGCCAGCAGCTCAACTAGGACAGTAACGGTGTACGGCTACACCTTC,CASSSTRTVTVYGYTF
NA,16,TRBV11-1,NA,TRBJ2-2,TGTGCCAGCAGCTTAGGTCGGGGCCTGAACACCGGGGAGCTGTTTTTT,CASSLGRGLNTGELFF
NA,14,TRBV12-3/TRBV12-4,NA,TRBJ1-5,TGTGCCAGCAGACAGGAGTCTAGCAATCAGCCCCAGCATTTT,CASRQESSNQPQHF
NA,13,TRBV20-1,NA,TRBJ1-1,TGCAGTTTAATTAGTCGGTCGAACACTGAAGCTTTCTTT,CSLISRSNTEAFF